These 20 T cell receptor beta chains originate from one sample sequenced in a study of identifying expanded T cells in peripheral blood (dated by TCRdb to between 2018 and 2021). The method behind the library was the immunoSEQ multiplex PCR assay. The immuneACCESS repertoire file appears here via TCRdb, limited to in-frame rearrangements. These files lack a portion of the clones; in checked studies, under half of the deficit traces to unresolved V genes, and the cause of the others is not known. The sample has roughly 84,000 clones on record, 85% to 90% of them singletons. The ten largest clones represent around 7% of the sample. The sample comprised blood. These receptors were taken from a person between 18 and 69 years old in good health.

V and J are TRBV5-4 and TRBJ1-1; 7 nucleotides align to TRBD1. This CDR3 spans 15 amino acids. V shed 0 bases, J shed 1 base, and the junction held 3 bases outside the gene matches. Germline V gene data show CDR1 as SGHNT and CDR2 as YYREEE (reference sequence). This chain's CDR3 is CASSLGGQWNTEAFF. For the CDR3, the DNA is TGTGCCAGCAGCTTGGGGGGACAGTGGAACACTGAAGCTTTCTTT.

The chain has TRBV6-5 and TRBJ1-3, with a possible D match to TRBD1 (5 bases). The CDR3 sequence is 15 residues long. Trimming cost V 5 bases and J 4 bases, with 15 bases left between them. Per germline, CDR1 MNHEY and CDR2 SVGAGI. CDR3: CASSPEGRPGNTIYF. DNA for the CDR3: TGTGCCAGCAGTCCGGAGGGGCGTCCCGGAAACACCATATATTTT.

The gene calls are TRBV2 and TRBJ2-3, with D hard to call. Deletions cut 5 bases from V and 4 bases from J, with 4 bases between. The CDR3 sequence is 11 residues long. Germline CDR1 reads SNHLY; CDR2 reads FYNNEI. The CDR3 DNA follows: TGTGCCAGCAGTTATGCAGATACGCAGTATTTT. Protein sequence: CASSYADTQYF.

This clone is a singleton in its sample. The chain is built from TRBV18 and TRBJ2-7; D remains ambiguous. The CDR3 is made up of 13 amino acids. The germline gives CDR1 KGHSH, CDR2 LQKENI. Trimming pared 4 bases from V and 6 bases from J, leaving 13 bases between. The CDR3: CASSLERAAEQYF. DNA for the CDR3: TGTGCCAGCTCACTCGAACGAGCAGCCGAGCAGTACTTC.

The genes are TRBV11-2 and TRBJ1-1; a weak D match, TRBD1 (6 bases). CDR1 and CDR2 (germline): SGHAT, FQNNGV. CDR3 length: 17 amino acids. Trimming took off 5 bases at V and 3 bases at J, with 22 bases between the two ends. CDR3 bases: TGTGCCAGCAGCCTCCCAGGGGCAGGAAGGGTCGACACTGAAGCTTTCTTT. Its translation: CASSLPGAGRVDTEAFF.

The chain links TRBV10-2 to TRBJ2-3; D remains ambiguous. The CDR3 runs 14 residues. V lost 2 bases, J lost 2 bases, and 8 bases lay in between. Per germline, CDR1 WSHSY and CDR2 SAAADI. The CDR3 protein is CASSEVPFTDTQYF. In DNA, the CDR3 is TGCGCCAGCAGTGAGGTCCCATTCACAGATACGCAGTATTTT.

The gene calls are TRBV5-4 and TRBJ1-1; D might be TRBD1 (5 bases). Per the germline V gene, CDR1 is SGHNT and CDR2 is YYREEE (reference sequence). The CDR3 contains 13 residues. Between the trimmed V and J ends, which lost 4 bases and 1 base, there was a span of 8 bases. CDR3 loop: CASSLQGNTEAFF. The CDR3 region has the DNA TGTGCCAGCAGCCTTCAGGGGAACACTGAAGCTTTCTTT. Full variable domain (missing parts from reference TRBV5-4 and TRBJ1-1): ETGVTQSPTHLIKTRGQQVTLRCSSQSGHNTVSWYQQALGQGPQFIFQYYREEENGRGNFPPRFSGLQFPNYSSELNVNALELDDSALYLCASSLQGNTEAFFGQGTRLTVV.

This chain connects TRBV10-3 to TRBJ1-1; possibly TRBD1 for D (6 bases). Germline values: CDR1 ENHRY, CDR2 SYGVKD. The CDR3 covers 13 residues. V was shortened by 10 bases and J by 7 bases, with 19 bases between the two germline ends. The CDR3 DNA follows: TGTGCCACCGTACAGGGATCCCGCGGTGAAGCTTTCTTT. It encodes CATVQGSRGEAFF.

This chain uses TRBV23-1 with TRBJ1-5; no firm D call. TRBV23-1 is an ORF, and what it does is uncertain. CDR3 length: 13 residues. With 4 bases removed from V and 4 bases from J, the gap between germline ends came to 8 bases. The chain's CDR3 is CASSREGNQPQHF. Written as DNA, the CDR3 is TGCGCCAGCAGTCGCGAAGGGAATCAGCCCCAGCATTTT.

This chain joins TRBV14 and TRBJ2-3; 10 bases are shared with TRBD2. V lost 10 bases, J lost 8 bases, and 9 bases stayed unmatched. Germline values: CDR1 SGHDN, CDR2 FVKESK. CDR3 length: 13 residues. The CDR3 reads CATKREGASTQYF. CDR3 nucleotide sequence: TGTGCCACCAAGCGGGAGGGCGCGAGTACGCAGTATTTT.

The chain couples TRBV5-1 to TRBJ1-2; weak D call: TRBD1 (5 bases). CDR1 is SGHRS, CDR2 YFSETQ, per germline. The CDR3 totals 13 residues. The V end lost 1 base, the J end lost 4 bases, and 8 bases lay between the germline ends. CDR3 in DNA: TGCGCCAGCAGCTTGAAACAGGTCTATGGCTACACCTTC. Residues: CASSLKQVYGYTF.

This chain uses TRBV7-2 with TRBJ2-7, with D hard to call. V lost 1 base to trimming and J lost 5 bases, with 12 bases between them. Germline CDR1 and CDR2: SGHTA and FQGNSA. The CDR3 is made up of 14 amino acids. The CDR3 loop is CASSLGAPRNEQYF. Written as DNA, the CDR3 is TGTGCCAGCAGCTTAGGGGCTCCTCGCAACGAGCAGTACTTC.

The rearrangement uses TRBV6-5 and TRBJ2-3, with 7 bases matching TRBD1. The CDR3 contains 14 residues. The germline V gene encodes CDR1 MNHEY and CDR2 SVGAGI. V gave up 6 bases and J gave up 8 bases; unmatched junction bases: 11. The CDR3 region has the DNA TGTGCCAGCAGAAAGGGGGCCTTCGATGGTACGCAGTATTTT. This sequence encodes CASRKGAFDGTQYF.

This sequence joins TRBV6-5 and TRBJ2-1; 8 positions match TRBD1. Germline CDR1 MNHEY, CDR2 SVGAGI. CDR3 length: 15 residues. The ends lost 7 bases at V and 3 bases at J; junction bases unmatched: 8. The chain's CDR3 is CASKNQGANYNEQFF. The DNA for the CDR3 is TGTGCCAGCAAAAACCAGGGGGCAAACTACAATGAGCAGTTCTTC.

The CDR3 DNA sequence: TGCAGCGTGCGACTAGTCAGGGATGAGCAGTTCTTC. Translated: CSVRLVRDEQFF. The chain joins TRBV29-1 to TRBJ2-1; D might be TRBD2 (6 bases). The ends were cut back, 6 bases at V and 8 bases at J, with 14 bases in the middle. In germline, CDR1 is SQVTM, CDR2 ANQGSEA. The CDR3 is made up of 12 amino acids.

The chain uses TRBV12-5 and TRBJ2-1; D may be TRBD2 (5 bases). The CDR3 contains 16 residues. Looked up from germline, CDR1 is LGHNT and CDR2 is FRNRAP. The ends were cut back, 0 bases at V and 4 bases at J, with 13 bases in the middle. The CDR3 DNA reads as TGTGCTAGTGGTTTGGTACATACTAGGAGGTACAATGAGCAGTTCTTC. The encoded protein is CASGLVHTRRYNEQFF. The full variable domain, its missing parts supplied by reference TRBV12-5 and TRBJ2-1, is DARVTQTPRHKVTEMGQEVTMRCQPILGHNTVFWYRQTMMQGLELLAYFRNRAPLDDSGMPKDRFSAEMPDATLATLKIQPSEPRDSAVYFCASGLVHTRRYNEQFFGPGTRLTVL.

This clone was counted a few times. The genes are TRBV6-6 and TRBJ1-1, with D perhaps TRBD1 (6 bases). This CDR3 has 12 amino acids. Trimming left V 7 bases short and J 7 bases short, with 13 bases between. Germline V gene data show CDR1 as MNHNY and CDR2 as SVGAGI (reference sequence). The CDR3 reads CASTRGQGEAFF. The CDR3 nucleotides are TGTGCCAGCACCCGGGGGCAGGGTGAAGCTTTCTTT.

V usage is TRBV7-3 and J usage is TRBJ2-5; D remains ambiguous. V lost 1 base to trimming and J lost 2 bases, with 8 bases between them. In germline, CDR1 is SGHTA, CDR2 FQGTGA. The CDR3 is made up of 14 amino acids. The CDR3 nucleotides are TGTGCCAGCAGCTTAAGTGCTAGTCAAGAGACCCAGTACTTC. It yields the protein CASSLSASQETQYF.

This clone was recorded a few times. The J gene is TRBJ2-2, the V gene TRBV2; 7 bases map to TRBD2. Losses at the gene ends were 5 bases for V and 2 bases for J; bases not matched to a gene: 14. Germline-derived CDR1 and CDR2 are SNHLY and FYNNEI. CDR3 size: 18 residues. CDR3 amino acids: CASSKRLGGIYNTGELFF. The CDR3 nucleotides read TGTGCCAGCAGTAAACGACTGGGGGGGATTTATAACACCGGGGAGCTGTTTTTT.

V usage is TRBV27 and J usage is TRBJ2-4, with 11 bases aligning to TRBD1. The CDR3 has 14 amino acids. The germline CDR1 and CDR2 sequences are MNHEY and SMNVEV (reference sequence). V shed 5 bases and J 7 bases; nucleotides not matched to a gene: 4. The CDR3 coding sequence is TGTGCCAGCAGTCCGGGACAGGGGGGGAACATTCAGTACTTC. Translating gives CASSPGQGGNIQYF.